This T cell receptor beta chain emerged from a study of Ad26.COV2.S vaccination and SARS-CoV-2 variants. Study results and caveats: From the TCR breadth and depth analyses, total T cell responses may have been underestimated.

CDR3 length: 15 amino acids. V lost 4 bases to trimming and J lost 6 bases; unmatched junction nucleotides: 8. Germline CDR1 is LNHDA and CDR2 is SQIVND (reference sequence). The repertoire was sequenced with immunoSEQ multiplex PCR; TCRdb's copy has only in-frame clones and lacks some. The sample has just under 250,000 clones; approximately 88% are singletons. Details on this clone: As yet, its antigen is unknown.

Specified treatment: some 20 received Ad26.COV2.S at low or high dose, single or two shots; roughly 5 received placebo; per-sample allocation not given. Collection of samples fell on day 63 after the first vaccine or placebo injection. Sequencing was performed on peripheral blood, taken in a trial of Ad26.COV2.S vaccine versus placebo. The chain combines TRBV19 with TRBJ1-5; 8 bases line up with TRBD1. The source of this sequence is a person aged 18-65 years who received the Ad26.COV2.S COVID-19 vaccine or a placebo. The CDR3 DNA reads as TGTGCCAGTAGTACGGGACAGGACCGGGGTCAGCCCCAGCATTTT. This sequence encodes CASSTGQDRGQPQHF.